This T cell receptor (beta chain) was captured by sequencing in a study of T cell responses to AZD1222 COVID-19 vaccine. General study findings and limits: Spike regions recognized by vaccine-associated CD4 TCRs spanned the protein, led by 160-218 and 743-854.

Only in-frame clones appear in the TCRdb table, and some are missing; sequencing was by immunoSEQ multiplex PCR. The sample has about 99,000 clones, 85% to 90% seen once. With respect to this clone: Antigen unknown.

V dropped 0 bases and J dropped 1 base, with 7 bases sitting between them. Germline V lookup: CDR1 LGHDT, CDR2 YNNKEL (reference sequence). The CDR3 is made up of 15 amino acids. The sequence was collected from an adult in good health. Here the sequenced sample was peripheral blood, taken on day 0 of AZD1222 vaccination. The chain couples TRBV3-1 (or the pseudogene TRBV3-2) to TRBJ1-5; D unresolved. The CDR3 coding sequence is TGTGCCAGCAGCCAAGACCCCAAGAGCAATCAGCCCCAGCATTTT. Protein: CASSQDPKSNQPQHF.